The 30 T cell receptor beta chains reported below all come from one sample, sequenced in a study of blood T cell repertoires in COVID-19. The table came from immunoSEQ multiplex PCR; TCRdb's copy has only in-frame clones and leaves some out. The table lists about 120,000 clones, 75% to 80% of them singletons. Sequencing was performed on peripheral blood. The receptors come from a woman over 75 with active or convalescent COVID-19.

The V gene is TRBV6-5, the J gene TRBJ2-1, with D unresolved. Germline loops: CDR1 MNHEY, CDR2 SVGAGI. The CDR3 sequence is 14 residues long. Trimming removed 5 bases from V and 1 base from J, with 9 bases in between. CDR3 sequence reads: CASSQMSSYNEQFF. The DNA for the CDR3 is TGTGCCAGCAGTCAGATGTCATCCTACAATGAGCAGTTCTTC.

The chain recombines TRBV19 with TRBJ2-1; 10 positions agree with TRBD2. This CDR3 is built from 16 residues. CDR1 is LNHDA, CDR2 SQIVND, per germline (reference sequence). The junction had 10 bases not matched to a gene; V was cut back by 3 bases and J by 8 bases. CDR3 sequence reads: CASSMGAGGPGDEQFF. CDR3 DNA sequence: TGTGCCAGTAGTATGGGAGCGGGAGGGCCAGGAGATGAGCAGTTCTTC.

The CDR3 loop is CASSQTASAAGELFF. The CDR3 DNA is TGTGCCAGCAGCCAAACGGCTAGCGCGGCCGGGGAGCTGTTTTTT. The chain uses TRBV4-2 and TRBJ2-2, with a weak D call TRBD2 (6 bases). The V and J ends lost 2 bases and 6 bases respectively, with 13 bases between them. Germline V gene data show CDR1 as LGHNA and CDR2 as YNFKEQ. This CDR3 region has 15 residues.

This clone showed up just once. The CDR3 DNA is TGTGCTAGTGCCAGGGAAAACTATGGCTACACCTTC. Its translation: CASARENYGYTF. The J gene is TRBJ1-2, the V gene TRBV12-5; D is possibly TRBD1 (5 bases). V gave up 7 bases and J gave up 2 bases, with 8 bases separating them. CDR3 size: 12 residues. Germline lookup yields CDR1 LGHNT and CDR2 FRNRAP.

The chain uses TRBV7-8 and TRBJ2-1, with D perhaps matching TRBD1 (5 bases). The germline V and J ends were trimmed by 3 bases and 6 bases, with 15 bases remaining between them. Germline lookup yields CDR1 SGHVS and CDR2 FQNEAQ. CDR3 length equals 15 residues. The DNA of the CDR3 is TGTGCCAGCAGCTTGGGTTGGGGCAAACTCAATGAGCAGTTCTTC. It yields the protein CASSLGWGKLNEQFF.

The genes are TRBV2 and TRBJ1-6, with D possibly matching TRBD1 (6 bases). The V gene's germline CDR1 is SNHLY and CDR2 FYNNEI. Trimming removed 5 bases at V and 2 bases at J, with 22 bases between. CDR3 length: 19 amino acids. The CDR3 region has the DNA TGTGCCAGCAGTATAACAGGGCAGAGTTGGCAAGCCTATAATTCACCCCTCCACTTT. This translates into CASSITGQSWQAYNSPLHF.

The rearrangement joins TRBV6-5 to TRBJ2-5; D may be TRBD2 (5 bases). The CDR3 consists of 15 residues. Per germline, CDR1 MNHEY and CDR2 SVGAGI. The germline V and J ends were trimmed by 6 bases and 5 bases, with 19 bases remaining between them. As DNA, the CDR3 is TGTGCCAGCAGCCGATTAGGGCTAGCAGGCGAGACCCAGTACTTC. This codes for CASSRLGLAGETQYF.

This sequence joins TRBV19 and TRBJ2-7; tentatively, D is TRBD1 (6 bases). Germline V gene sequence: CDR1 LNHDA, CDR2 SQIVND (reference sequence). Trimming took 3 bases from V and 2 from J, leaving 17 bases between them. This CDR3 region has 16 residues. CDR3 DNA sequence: TGTGCCAGTAGTATGGGACACAGGAATCCAACCTACGAGCAGTACTTC. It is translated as CASSMGHRNPTYEQYF.

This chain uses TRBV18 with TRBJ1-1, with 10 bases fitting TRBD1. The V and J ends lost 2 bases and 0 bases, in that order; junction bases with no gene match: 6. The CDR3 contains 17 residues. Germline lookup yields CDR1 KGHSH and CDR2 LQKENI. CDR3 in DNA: TGTGCCAGCTCACCAGGGACAGGGGCCTCAATGAACACTGAAGCTTTCTTT. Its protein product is CASSPGTGASMNTEAFF.

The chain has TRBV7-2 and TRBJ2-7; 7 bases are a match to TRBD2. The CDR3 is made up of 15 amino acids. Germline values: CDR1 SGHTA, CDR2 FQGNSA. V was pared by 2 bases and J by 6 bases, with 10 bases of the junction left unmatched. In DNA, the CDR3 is TGTGCCAGCAGCTTACAAGGGCGCGGGAGCATCGAGCAGTACTTC. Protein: CASSLQGRGSIEQYF.

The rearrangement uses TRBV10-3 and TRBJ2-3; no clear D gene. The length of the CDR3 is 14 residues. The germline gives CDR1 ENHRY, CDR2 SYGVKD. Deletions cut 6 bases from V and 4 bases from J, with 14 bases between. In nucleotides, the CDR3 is TGTGCCATCAGCGGGTTCGAGACCCCAGATACGCAGTATTTT. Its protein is CAISGFETPDTQYF.

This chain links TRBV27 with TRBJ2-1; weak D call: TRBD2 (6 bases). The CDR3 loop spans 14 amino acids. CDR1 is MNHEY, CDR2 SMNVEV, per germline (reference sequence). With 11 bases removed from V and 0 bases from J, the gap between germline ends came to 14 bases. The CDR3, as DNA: TGTGCCTGTGGCGGGGCCGTCTCCTACAATGAGCAGTTCTTC. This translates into CACGGAVSYNEQFF.

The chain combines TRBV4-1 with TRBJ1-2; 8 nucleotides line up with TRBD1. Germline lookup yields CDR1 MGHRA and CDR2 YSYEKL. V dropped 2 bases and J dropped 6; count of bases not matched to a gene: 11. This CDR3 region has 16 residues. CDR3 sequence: CASSQFVARGPHGYTF. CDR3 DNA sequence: TGCGCCAGCAGCCAATTCGTGGCCAGGGGGCCTCATGGCTACACCTTC.

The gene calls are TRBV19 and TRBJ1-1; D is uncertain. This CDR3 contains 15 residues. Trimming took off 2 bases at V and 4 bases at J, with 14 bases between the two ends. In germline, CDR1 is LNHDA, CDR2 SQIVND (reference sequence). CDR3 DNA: TGTGCCAGTAGTATAAAGGAGGGAAAGTTCACTGAAGCTTTCTTT. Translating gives CASSIKEGKFTEAFF.

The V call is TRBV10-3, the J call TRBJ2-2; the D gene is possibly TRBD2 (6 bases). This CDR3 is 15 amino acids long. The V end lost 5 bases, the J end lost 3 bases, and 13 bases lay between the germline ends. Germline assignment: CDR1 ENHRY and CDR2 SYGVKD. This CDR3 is CAISPRELDTGELFF. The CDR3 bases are TGTGCCATCAGTCCCCGGGAGTTGGACACCGGGGAGCTGTTTTTT.

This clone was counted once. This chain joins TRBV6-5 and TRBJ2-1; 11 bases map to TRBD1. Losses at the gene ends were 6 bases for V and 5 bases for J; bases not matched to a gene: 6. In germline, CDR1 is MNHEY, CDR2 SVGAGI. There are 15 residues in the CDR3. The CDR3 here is CASRDRGRFNNEQFF. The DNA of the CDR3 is TGTGCCAGCAGGGACAGGGGGCGGTTCAACAATGAGCAGTTCTTC.

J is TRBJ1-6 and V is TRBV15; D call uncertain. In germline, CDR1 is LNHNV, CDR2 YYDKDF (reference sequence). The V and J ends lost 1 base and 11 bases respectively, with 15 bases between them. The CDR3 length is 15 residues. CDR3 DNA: TGTGCCACCAGCAGAGGTAACGTCGGGGTGGCACCCCTCCACTTT. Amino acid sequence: CATSRGNVGVAPLHF.

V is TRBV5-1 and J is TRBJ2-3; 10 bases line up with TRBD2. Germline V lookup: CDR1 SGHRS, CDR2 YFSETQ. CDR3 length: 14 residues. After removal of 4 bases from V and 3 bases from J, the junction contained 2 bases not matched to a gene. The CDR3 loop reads CASSSGRATDTQYF. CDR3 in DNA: TGCGCCAGCAGCAGCGGGAGGGCAACAGATACGCAGTATTTT.

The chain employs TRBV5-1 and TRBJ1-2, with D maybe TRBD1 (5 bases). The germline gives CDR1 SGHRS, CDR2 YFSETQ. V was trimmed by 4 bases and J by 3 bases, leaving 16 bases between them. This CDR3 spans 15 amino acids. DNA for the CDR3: TGCGCCAGCAGCGCCGGGACTTACACAGACTATGGCTACACCTTC. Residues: CASSAGTYTDYGYTF.

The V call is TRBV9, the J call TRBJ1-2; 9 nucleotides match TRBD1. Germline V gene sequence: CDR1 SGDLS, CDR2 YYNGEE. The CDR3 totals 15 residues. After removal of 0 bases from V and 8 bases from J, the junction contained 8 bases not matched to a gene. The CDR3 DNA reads TGTGCCAGCAGCGTAGGTGGACAGGGGCCGTTAGGCTACACCTTC. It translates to CASSVGGQGPLGYTF.

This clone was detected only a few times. The CDR3 here is CARSFRGGRGDEQYF. In DNA, the CDR3 is TGTGCCAGAAGCTTCCGGGGCGGGAGAGGCGACGAGCAGTACTTC. V gene TRBV7-5 combines with J gene TRBJ2-7; the D segment call TRBD2 is taken from the table without a DNA check. TRBV7-5 constitutes a pseudogene. The CDR3 is 15 amino acids.

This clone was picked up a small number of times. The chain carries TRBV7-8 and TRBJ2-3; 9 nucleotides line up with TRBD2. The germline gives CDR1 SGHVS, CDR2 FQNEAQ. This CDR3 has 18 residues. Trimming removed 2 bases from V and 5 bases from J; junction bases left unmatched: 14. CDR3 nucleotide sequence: TGTGCCAGCAGCTTACCGGCGGGAGGGTGGGGTGATCAAGATACGCAGTATTTT. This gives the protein CASSLPAGGWGDQDTQYF. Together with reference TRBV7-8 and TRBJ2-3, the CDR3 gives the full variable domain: GAGVSQSPRYKVAKRGQDVALRCDPISGHVSLFWYQQALGQGPEFLTYFQNEAQLDKSGLPSDRFFAERPEGSVSTLKIQRTQQEDSAVYLCASSLPAGGWGDQDTQYFGPGTRLTVL.

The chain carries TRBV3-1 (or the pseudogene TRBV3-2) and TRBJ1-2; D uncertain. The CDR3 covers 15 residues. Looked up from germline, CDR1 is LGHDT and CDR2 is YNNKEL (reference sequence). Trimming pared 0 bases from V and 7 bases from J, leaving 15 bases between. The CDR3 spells CASSQEAQEVGGYTF. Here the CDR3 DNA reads TGTGCCAGCAGCCAAGAAGCTCAGGAGGTCGGTGGCTACACCTTC.

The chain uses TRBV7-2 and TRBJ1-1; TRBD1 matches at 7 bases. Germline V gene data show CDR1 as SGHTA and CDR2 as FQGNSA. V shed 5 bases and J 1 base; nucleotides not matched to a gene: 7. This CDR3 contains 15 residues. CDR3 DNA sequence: TGTGCCAGCAGCCGGGACAGAAGAACGAACACTGAAGCTTTCTTT. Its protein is CASSRDRRTNTEAFF.

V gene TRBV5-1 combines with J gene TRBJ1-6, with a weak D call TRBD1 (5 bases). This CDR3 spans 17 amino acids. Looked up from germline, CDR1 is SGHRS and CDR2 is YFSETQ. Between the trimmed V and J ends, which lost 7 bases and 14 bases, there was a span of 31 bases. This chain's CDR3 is CASGPWEGARSVGSLHF. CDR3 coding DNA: TGCGCCAGCGGTCCGTGGGAAGGGGCGAGGTCCGTCGGGTCCCTCCACTTT.

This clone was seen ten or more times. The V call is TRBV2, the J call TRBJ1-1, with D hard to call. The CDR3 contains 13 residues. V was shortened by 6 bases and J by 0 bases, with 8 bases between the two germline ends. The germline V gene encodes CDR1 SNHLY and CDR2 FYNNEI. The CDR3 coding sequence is TGTGCCAGCAGGGAATTCATGAACACTGAAGCTTTCTTT. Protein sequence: CASREFMNTEAFF. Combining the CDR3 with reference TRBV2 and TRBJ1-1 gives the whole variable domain EPEVTQTPSHQVTQMGQEVILRCVPISNHLYFYWYRQILGQKVEFLVSFYNNEISEKSEIFDDQFSVERPDGSNFTLKIRSTKLEDSAMYFCASREFMNTEAFFGQGTRLTVV.

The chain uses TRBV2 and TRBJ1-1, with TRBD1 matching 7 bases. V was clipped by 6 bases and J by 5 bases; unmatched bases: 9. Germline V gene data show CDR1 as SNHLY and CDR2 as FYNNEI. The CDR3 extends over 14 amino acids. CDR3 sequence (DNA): TGTGCCAGCAGGTCCGGGACAGATGGGACTGAAGCTTTCTTT. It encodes CASRSGTDGTEAFF.

The CDR3, as DNA: TGTGCCTGGAGTGTACCAGGGGAAGTCTATGGCTACACCTTC. This encodes CAWSVPGEVYGYTF. The chain links TRBV30 to TRBJ1-2; possible D gene TRBD1, 6 bases. The V gene's germline CDR1 is GTSNPN and CDR2 SVGIG (reference sequence). There are 14 residues in the CDR3. With 0 bases removed from V and 4 bases from J, the gap between germline ends came to 12 bases.

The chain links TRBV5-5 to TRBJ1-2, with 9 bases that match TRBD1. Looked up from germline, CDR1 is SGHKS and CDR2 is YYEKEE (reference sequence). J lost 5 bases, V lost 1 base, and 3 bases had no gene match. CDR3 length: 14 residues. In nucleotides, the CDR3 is TGTGCCAGCAGCTTGTGGACAGGGGATTATGGCTACACCTTC. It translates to CASSLWTGDYGYTF.

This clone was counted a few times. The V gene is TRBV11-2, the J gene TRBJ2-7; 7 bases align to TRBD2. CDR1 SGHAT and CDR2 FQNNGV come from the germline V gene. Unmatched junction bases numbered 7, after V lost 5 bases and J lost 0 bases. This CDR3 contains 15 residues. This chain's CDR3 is CASSQNGRNSYEQYF. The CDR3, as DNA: TGTGCCAGCAGCCAAAACGGGAGGAACTCCTACGAGCAGTACTTC.